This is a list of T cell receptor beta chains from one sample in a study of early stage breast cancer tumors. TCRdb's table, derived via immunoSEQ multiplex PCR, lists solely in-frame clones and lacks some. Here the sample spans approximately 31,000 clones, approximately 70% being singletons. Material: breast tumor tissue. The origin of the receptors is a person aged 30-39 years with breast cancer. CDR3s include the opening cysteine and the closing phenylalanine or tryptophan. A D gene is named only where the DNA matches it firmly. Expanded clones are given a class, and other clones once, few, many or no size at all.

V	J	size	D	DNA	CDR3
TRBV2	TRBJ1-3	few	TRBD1	TGTGCCAGCAGCGGACAGGCTGACTTCTCTGGAAACACCATATATTTT	CASSGQADFSGNTIYF
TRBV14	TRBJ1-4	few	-	TGTGCCAGCAGCCTGTCGGGGGACGAAAAACTGTTTTTT	CASSLSGDEKLFF
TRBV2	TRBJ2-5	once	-	TGTGCCAGCAGTCCCGGGACGGAGAGAGGAGAGACCCAGTACTTC	CASSPGTERGETQYF
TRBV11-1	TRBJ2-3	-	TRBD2	TGTGCCAGCAGCCAGCTAGCGGGAGGCACAGATACGCAGTATTTT	CASSQLAGGTDTQYF
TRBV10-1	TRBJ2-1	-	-	TGCGCCAGCAGTGATAGAAGCGGGTCCTACAATGAGCAGTTCTTC	CASSDRSGSYNEQFF
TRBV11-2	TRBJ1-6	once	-	TGTGCCAGCAGCTTTGGGGTAGGGGCGACTTCACCCCTCCACTTT	CASSFGVGATSPLHF
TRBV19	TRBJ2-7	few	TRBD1	TGTGCCAGTAGCCTCGTCCCGGGACAGATCTCCTACGAGCAGTACTTC	CASSLVPGQISYEQYF
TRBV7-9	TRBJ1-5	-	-	TGTGCCAGCAGCCCCAGCGGGGGGCAGCCCCAGCATTTT	CASSPSGGQPQHF
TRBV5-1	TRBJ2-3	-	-	TGCGCCAGCAGCATCCAGGGGTTTGACACAGATACGCAGTATTTT	CASSIQGFDTDTQYF
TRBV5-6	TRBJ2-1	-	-	TGTGCCAGCAGCTTCGGGACCTCGGCCCTCTTC	CASSFGTSALF
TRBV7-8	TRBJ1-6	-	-	TGTGCCAGCAGCCCAGAGGAGGCCTATAATTCACCCCTCCACTTT	CASSPEEAYNSPLHF
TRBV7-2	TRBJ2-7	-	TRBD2	TGTGCCAGCAGCAAGGGACTAGCCTGGGACTCCTACGAGCAGTACTTC	CASSKGLAWDSYEQYF
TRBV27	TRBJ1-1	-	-	TGTGCCAGCGTAGGAAAGGGACCGTTTGAAGCTTTCTTT	CASVGKGPFEAFF
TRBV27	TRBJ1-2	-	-	TGTGCCAGCAGTACCGGGTTTAACTATGGCTACACCTTC	CASSTGFNYGYTF
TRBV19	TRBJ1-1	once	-	TGTGCCAGTAGTATAGGCAAGAACACTGAAGCTTTCTTT	CASSIGKNTEAFF
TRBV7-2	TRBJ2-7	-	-	TGTGCCAGCAGCCTTGGACTAAGGGGTTACGAGCAGTACTTC	CASSLGLRGYEQYF
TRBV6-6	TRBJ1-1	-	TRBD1	TGTGCCAGCAGTGTTCCGGGACAGGGGGAAGCTTTCTTT	CASSVPGQGEAFF
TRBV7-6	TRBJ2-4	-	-	TGTGCCAGCAGCTTCGTCTCCGGGGACATTGGGGTAAACATTCAGTACTTC	CASSFVSGDIGVNIQYF
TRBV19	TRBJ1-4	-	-	TGTGCCACCCAGGACCGGGGTCGGGAAAAACTGTTTTTT	CATQDRGREKLFF
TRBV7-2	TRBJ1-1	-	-	TGTGCCAGCAGCCCCGAGTGGGACACTGAAGCTTTCTTT	CASSPEWDTEAFF
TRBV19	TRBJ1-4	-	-	TGTGCCAGTAGTTATCAGGGGACAACTAATGAAAAACTGTTTTTT	CASSYQGTTNEKLFF
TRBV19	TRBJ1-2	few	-	TGTGCCAGTAGTGGACGGCCGGGGGACTATGGCTACACCTTC	CASSGRPGDYGYTF
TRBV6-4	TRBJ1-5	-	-	TGTGCCAGCAGCCTGGATAGCAATCAGCCCCAGCATTTT	CASSLDSNQPQHF
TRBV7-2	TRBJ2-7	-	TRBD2	TGTGCCAGCAGCTTGGGGACTAGCGGGAGGACTCTCTCCTACGAGCAGTACTTC	CASSLGTSGRTLSYEQYF
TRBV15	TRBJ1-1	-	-	TGTGCCACCAGCACCCCTAGAGGGGGGAACACTGAAGCTTTCTTT	CATSTPRGGNTEAFF
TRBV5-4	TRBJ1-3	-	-	TGTGCCAGCAGCTTACAGGAATCTGGAAACACCATATATTTT	CASSLQESGNTIYF
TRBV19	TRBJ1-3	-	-	TGTGCCAGTATAGGAAGGAATGGAAACACCATATATTTT	CASIGRNGNTIYF
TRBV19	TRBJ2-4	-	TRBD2	TGTGCCAGTAGCCTGCGCCCGGGGACTAGCGGGAGCCTCGGGGCCAAAAACATTCAGTACTTC	CASSLRPGTSGSLGAKNIQYF
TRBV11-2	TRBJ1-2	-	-	TGTGCCAGCAGCTTGGGGGGTGGCTACACCTTC	CASSLGGGYTF
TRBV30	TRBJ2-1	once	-	TGTGCCTGGAGTGTACGGGGGCCACTTCAAAACAATGAGCAGTTCTTC	CAWSVRGPLQNNEQFF
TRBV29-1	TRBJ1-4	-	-	TGCAGCGTTGGAGGGGGGCAGGGGAATGTTGAACTGTTTTTT	CSVGGGQGNVELFF
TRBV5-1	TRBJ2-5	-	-	TGCGCCAGCAGCTTGGTGGCGTGGGGCGAGACCCAGTACTTC	CASSLVAWGETQYF
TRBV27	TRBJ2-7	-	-	TGTGCCAGCAGTTTATCGTCCCAAAGGCTGACGGCGGTCATTGGCTACGAGCAGTACTTC	CASSLSSQRLTAVIGYEQYF
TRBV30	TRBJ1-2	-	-	TGTGCCTGGAGCGGGGGAGAGTTCGGCTACACCTTC	CAWSGGEFGYTF
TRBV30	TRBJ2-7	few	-	TGTGCCTGGAGTGTGCGGTACGAGCAGTACTTC	CAWSVRYEQYF
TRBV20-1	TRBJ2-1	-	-	TGCAGTCCTAGCCAGGGAAATGAGCAGTTCTTC	CSPSQGNEQFF
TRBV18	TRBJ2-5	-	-	TGTGCCAGCTCACCGTTCTCGGAGACCCAGTACTTC	CASSPFSETQYF
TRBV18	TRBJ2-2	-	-	TGTGCCAGCTCACCGATTCTAAGGAACACCGGGGAGCTGTTTTTT	CASSPILRNTGELFF
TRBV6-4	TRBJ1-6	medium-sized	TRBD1	TGTGCCAGCATCCAGCGTTGGACAGGACTTACTCCCCTCCACTTT	CASIQRWTGLTPLHF
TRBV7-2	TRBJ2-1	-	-	TGTGCCAGCAGCTTAGCACTAGCCGCCTACAATGAGCAGTTCTTC	CASSLALAAYNEQFF
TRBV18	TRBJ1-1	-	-	TGTGCCAGCTCATCCCAGACCGGGCCGAACACTGAAGCTTTCTTT	CASSSQTGPNTEAFF
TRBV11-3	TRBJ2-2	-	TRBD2	TGTGCCAGCTCTGGGACTAGCTTTGACGGGGAGCTGTTTTTT	CASSGTSFDGELFF
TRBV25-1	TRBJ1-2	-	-	TGTGCCAGCAGTGAATTTGGACAAACCTATGGCTACACCTTC	CASSEFGQTYGYTF
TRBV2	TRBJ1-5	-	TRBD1	TGTGCCAGCAGTCCCTGGACAGGGCCTAATCAGCCCCAGCATTTT	CASSPWTGPNQPQHF
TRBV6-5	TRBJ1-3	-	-	TGTGCCAGCAGTCCCGGGAGCTCTGGAAACACCATATATTTT	CASSPGSSGNTIYF
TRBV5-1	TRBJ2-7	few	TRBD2	TGCGCCAGCAGCCCCGAGCCGCAACTAGCGGGAGTATCCGAGCAGTACTTC	CASSPEPQLAGVSEQYF
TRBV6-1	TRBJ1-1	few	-	TGTGCCAGCAGTGGTCTCAGGGCGGACACTGAAGCTTTCTTT	CASSGLRADTEAFF
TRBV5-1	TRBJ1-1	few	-	TGCGCCAGCAGCTTGGGGAGCTCCCTCACTGAAGCTTTCTTT	CASSLGSSLTEAFF
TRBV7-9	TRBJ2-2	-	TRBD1	TGTGCCAGCAGCTGGGGACAGGGGAACACCGGGGAGCTGTTTTTT	CASSWGQGNTGELFF
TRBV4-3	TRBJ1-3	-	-	TGCGCCAGCAGTTACTCGGTCCACAACTCTGGAAACACCATATATTTT	CASSYSVHNSGNTIYF